What follows are 24 T cell receptor beta chains derived from one specimen sequenced in a study of vaccination and CD4 T cells after COVID-19. The antigens these receptors bind are not known. This sample's treatment: approximately 9-day PBMC culture with coronavirus spike peptide pools or control peptides (ViraFEST assay). Harvesting of the unexposed donor's CD4+ T cells predated the COVID-19 pandemic (2011-2018). Sequencing of DNA taken from cultured CD4+ T cells relied on the Oncomine TCR Beta short-read assay. TCRdb recomputed calls from the PCR reads with MiXCR, one row per CDR3 protein. The sample has about 6,100 distinct CDR3 sequences, about 40% seen once. Sequencing was carried out using CD4+ T cells from blood, cultured in vitro. The receptor set was obtained from a human donor in good health.

In this sample, this clonotype is medium-sized. The rearrangement uses TRBV6-5 and TRBJ1-5, with a weak D call TRBD1 (6 bases). V was shortened by 4 bases and J by 2 bases, with 9 bases between the two germline ends. There are 14 residues in the CDR3. CDR1 and CDR2 from the germline V gene are MNHEY and SVGAGI. The CDR3: CASSSGDGNQPQHF. The DNA for the CDR3 is TGTGCCAGCAGTTCAGGGGACGGCAATCAGCCCCAGCATTTT.

The J gene is TRBJ2-5, the V gene TRBV20-1, with no clear D. V was trimmed by 3 bases and J by 4 bases, leaving 12 bases between them. Germline-derived CDR1 and CDR2 are DFQATT and SNEGSKA (reference sequence). The CDR3 is 13 amino acids. The CDR3: CSASYLQRETQYF. The DNA of the CDR3 is TGCAGTGCTAGCTATCTCCAGCGAGAGACCCAGTACTTC.

The table lists this clonotype with a count of one. The rearrangement joins TRBV27 to TRBJ2-1; D not resolved. CDR1 and CDR2 from the germline V gene are MNHEY and SMNVEV (reference sequence). V was pared by 6 bases and J by 10 bases, with 16 bases between. The CDR3 is 13 amino acids. The chain's CDR3 is CASSPYLGWEQFF. In DNA form, the CDR3 reads TGTGCCAGCAGCCCCTACCTGGGGTGGGAGCAGTTCTTC.

This clonotype came up a few times. This chain links TRBV27 with TRBJ1-6, with a tentative D call TRBD1 (5 bases). The germline V and J ends were trimmed by 2 bases and 9 bases, with 14 bases remaining between them. This CDR3 has 15 amino acids. Germline CDR1 is MNHEY and CDR2 is SMNVEV (reference sequence). Written as DNA, the CDR3 is TGTGCCAGCAGTTTAATGACAGCGGGAAGTTCACCCCTCCACTTT. Translating gives CASSLMTAGSSPLHF.

J is TRBJ2-7 and V is TRBV20-1; D not resolved. V was trimmed by 4 bases and J by 4 bases, leaving 11 bases between them. CDR1 and CDR2 (germline): DFQATT, SNEGSKA (reference sequence). This CDR3 has 12 amino acids. CDR3: CSATKGRYEQYF. As DNA, the CDR3 is TGCAGTGCTACCAAAGGACGTTACGAGCAGTACTTC.

In this sample, this clonotype turned up a few times. The chain combines TRBV7-9 with TRBJ2-2; D unclear. The CDR3 is 13 amino acids. Trimming removed 0 bases at V and 5 bases at J, with 4 bases between. Germline lookup yields CDR1 SEHNR and CDR2 FQNEAQ (reference sequence). The CDR3 loop reads CASSLAGTGELFF. CDR3 DNA: TGTGCCAGCAGCTTAGCCGGAACCGGGGAGCTGTTTTTT.

This chain links TRBV6-1 with TRBJ1-2; D possibly corresponds to TRBD1 (5 bases). Trimming shortened V by 2 bases and J by 2 bases, and 18 bases separated the two germline ends. The CDR3 loop spans 17 amino acids. Germline-derived CDR1 and CDR2 are MNHNS and SASEGT. The CDR3: CASSEIGPGRGNYGYTF. The CDR3, as DNA: TGTGCCAGCAGTGAAATAGGTCCAGGGAGGGGCAACTATGGCTACACCTTC.

V is TRBV7-9 and J is TRBJ1-6; maybe TRBD1 (6 bases). Germline V gives CDR1 SEHNR, CDR2 FQNEAQ (reference sequence). The length of the CDR3 is 14 residues. Trimming removed 2 bases from V and 7 bases from J, with 9 bases in between. DNA of the CDR3: TGTGCCAGCAGCTTAACGGGGGCCAATTCACCCCTCCACTTT. As protein: CASSLTGANSPLHF.

The genes are TRBV2 and TRBJ1-1; D remains unclear. Trimming pared 2 bases from V and 1 base from J, leaving 8 bases between. The CDR3 sequence is 14 residues long. Germline CDR1 and CDR2: SNHLY and FYNNEI. The DNA for the CDR3 is TGTGCCAGCAGTGAATGGGTAGAGAACACTGAAGCTTTCTTT. Translating gives CASSEWVENTEAFF. The full variable domain, with the rest looked up from reference TRBV2 and TRBJ1-1, is EPEVTQTPSHQVTQMGQEVILRCVPISNHLYFYWYRQILGQKVEFLVSFYNNEISEKSEIFDDQFSVERPDGSNFTLKIRSTKLEDSAMYFCASSEWVENTEAFFGQGTRLTVV.

This clonotype was seen more than once but under ten times. J is TRBJ2-7 and V is TRBV20-1; D perhaps matches TRBD2 (5 bases). Germline values: CDR1 DFQATT, CDR2 SNEGSKA (reference sequence). CDR3 size: 12 residues. Trimming took 3 bases from V and 0 from J, leaving 6 bases between them. The CDR3 sequence: CSARTNSYEQYF. In DNA form, the CDR3 reads TGCAGTGCTAGGACTAACTCCTACGAGCAGTACTTC.

This chain uses TRBV3-1 with TRBJ2-7; D remains ambiguous. The CDR3 covers 12 residues. V shed 5 bases and J shed 0 bases, with 5 bases lying between them. The germline CDR1 and CDR2 sequences are LGHDT and YNNKEL (reference sequence). CDR3 coding DNA: TGTGCCAGCAGCTCAAGCTCCTACGAGCAGTACTTC. It specifies CASSSSSYEQYF.

The chain couples TRBV2 to TRBJ1-1; TRBD1 might be the D (6 bases). Trimming took 7 bases from V and 1 from J, leaving 10 bases between them. Germline-derived CDR1 and CDR2 are SNHLY and FYNNEI. This CDR3 spans 13 amino acids. CDR3 nucleotide sequence: TGTGCCAGCAAAACAGGGAGGAACACTGAAGCTTTCTTT. Its translation: CASKTGRNTEAFF.

The sample holds a few counts of this clonotype. The V and J genes are TRBV20-1 and TRBJ1-6; D is uncertain. CDR1 DFQATT and CDR2 SNEGSKA come from the germline V gene (reference sequence). Deletions cut 2 bases from V and 8 bases from J, with 13 bases between. CDR3 length equals 14 residues. This chain's CDR3 is CSARPDRAHSPLHF. In DNA form, the CDR3 reads TGCAGTGCTAGACCGGACCGGGCCCATTCACCCCTCCACTTT.

CDR3: CASSSNRDLGGYTF. The CDR3, as DNA: TGTGCCAGCAGTTCAAATCGGGACCTAGGAGGCTACACCTTC. This chain uses TRBV27 with TRBJ1-2; tentative D call: TRBD1 (5 bases). Germline CDR1 reads MNHEY; CDR2 reads SMNVEV (reference sequence). V lost 4 bases and J lost 8, with 17 bases in between. CDR3 size: 14 residues.

This clonotype was found a few times. V is TRBV6-5 and J is TRBJ2-2, with TRBD1 as a possible D gene (5 bases). Trimming shortened V by 0 bases and J by 5 bases, and 13 bases separated the two germline ends. Germline V CDR1 and CDR2: MNHEY, SVGAGI. This CDR3 comprises 16 residues. This CDR3 reads CASSYSKGRATGELFF. The CDR3 DNA sequence: TGTGCCAGCAGTTACTCTAAGGGCAGGGCGACCGGGGAGCTGTTTTTT.

V is TRBV2 and J is TRBJ2-5; D remains unclear. The germline V gene has CDR1 SNHLY and CDR2 FYNNEI. Trimming took off 5 bases at V and 2 bases at J, with 3 bases between the two ends. This CDR3 contains 11 residues. The CDR3 sequence: CASSPQETQYF. The CDR3 bases are TGTGCCAGCAGTCCACAAGAGACCCAGTACTTC.

The chain has TRBV5-1 and TRBJ1-2; possible D gene TRBD1, 6 bases. The V end lost 4 bases, the J end lost 5 bases, and 15 bases lay between the germline ends. The CDR3 sequence is 14 residues long. Germline V gene data show CDR1 as SGHRS and CDR2 as YFSETQ. CDR3 DNA: TGCGCCAGCAGCCCCGGGACACAAAATTATGGCTACACCTTC. This codes for CASSPGTQNYGYTF. The full variable domain, with the rest looked up from reference TRBV5-1 and TRBJ1-2, is KAGVTQTPRYLIKTRGQQVTLSCSPISGHRSVSWYQQTPGQGLQFLFEYFSETQRNKGNFPGRFSGRQFSNSRSEMNVSTLELGDSALYLCASSPGTQNYGYTFGSGTRLTVV.

This clonotype was detected a few times. V usage is TRBV2 and J usage is TRBJ2-3; D ambiguous. Germline values: CDR1 SNHLY, CDR2 FYNNEI. Trimming pared 6 bases from V and 2 bases from J, leaving 12 bases between. The CDR3 is 14 residues long. CDR3 loop: CASRILDFTDTQYF. CDR3 nucleotides: TGTGCCAGCAGGATACTCGACTTCACAGATACGCAGTATTTT.

This clonotype has a handful of counts. The rearrangement uses TRBV20-1 and TRBJ2-2; D ambiguous. The germline V and J ends were trimmed by 2 bases and 0 bases, with 7 bases remaining between them. From germline, CDR1 is DFQATT and CDR2 SNEGSKA (reference sequence). The CDR3 contains 14 residues. CDR3 bases: TGCAGTGCTAGAAGGGCCGCGAACACCGGGGAGCTGTTTTTT. Protein: CSARRAANTGELFF.

The rearrangement uses TRBV5-1 and TRBJ2-5; 15 positions match TRBD2. Germline lookup yields CDR1 SGHRS and CDR2 YFSETQ. The CDR3 extends over 16 amino acids. The junction had 6 bases not matched to a gene; V was cut back by 4 bases and J by 5 bases. CDR3 DNA sequence: TGCGCCAGCAGCCCCGGACTAGCGGGGGGGGCGGAGACCCAGTACTTC. Protein sequence: CASSPGLAGGAETQYF. The full variable domain, its missing parts supplied by reference TRBV5-1 and TRBJ2-5, is KAGVTQTPRYLIKTRGQQVTLSCSPISGHRSVSWYQQTPGQGLQFLFEYFSETQRNKGNFPGRFSGRQFSNSRSEMNVSTLELGDSALYLCASSPGLAGGAETQYFGPGTRLLVL.

This clonotype has more than one count but fewer than ten. The rearrangement links TRBV6-1 to TRBJ1-6, with 8 bases that match TRBD1. This CDR3 region has 16 residues. Germline loops: CDR1 MNHNS, CDR2 SASEGT. After removal of 5 bases from V and 6 bases from J, the junction contained 9 bases not matched to a gene. The CDR3 bases are TGTGCCAGCAGTCCCAGGGGGCTCGAGGGTAATTCACCCCTCCACTTT. It is translated as CASSPRGLEGNSPLHF.

The chain has TRBV6-1 and TRBJ2-2; TRBD2 matches 13 bases. V shed 6 bases, J shed 4 bases, and the junction held 5 bases outside the gene matches. CDR1 and CDR2 (germline): MNHNS, SASEGT. This CDR3 is built from 16 residues. This chain's CDR3 is CASSTGLAGSTGELFF. DNA for the CDR3: TGTGCCAGCAGCACGGGACTAGCGGGGTCCACCGGGGAGCTGTTTTTT.

This clonotype was observed a handful of times. This rearrangement joins TRBV2 to TRBJ1-1; 7 bases line up with TRBD1. V lost 6 bases, J lost 1 base, and 5 bases stayed unmatched. CDR3 length: 14 amino acids. Germline V gene sequence: CDR1 SNHLY, CDR2 FYNNEI. As DNA, the CDR3 is TGTGCCAGCAGGCGGACAGGAACGAACACTGAAGCTTTCTTT. Translation gives CASRRTGTNTEAFF.

This chain links TRBV6-1 with TRBJ1-5, with D maybe TRBD1 (5 bases). V was cut by 1 base and J by 2 bases, with 6 bases left in between. CDR3 size: 14 residues. Per germline, CDR1 MNHNS and CDR2 SASEGT. The CDR3 DNA is TGTGCCAGCAGTGAAGTAGGGGGCAATCAGCCCCAGCATTTT. This encodes CASSEVGGNQPQHF.